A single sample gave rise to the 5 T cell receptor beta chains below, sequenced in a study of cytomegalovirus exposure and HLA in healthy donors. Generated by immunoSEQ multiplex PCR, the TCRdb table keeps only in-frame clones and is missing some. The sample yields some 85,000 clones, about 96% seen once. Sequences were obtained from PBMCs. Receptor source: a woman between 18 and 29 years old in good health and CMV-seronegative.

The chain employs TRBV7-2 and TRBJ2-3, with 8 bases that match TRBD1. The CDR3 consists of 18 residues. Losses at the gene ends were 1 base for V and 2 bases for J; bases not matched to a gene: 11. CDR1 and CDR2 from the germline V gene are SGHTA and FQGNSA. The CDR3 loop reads CASSLVGGTGFLTDTQYF. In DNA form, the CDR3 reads TGTGCCAGCAGCTTAGTAGGGGGGACAGGCTTCCTCACAGATACGCAGTATTTT.

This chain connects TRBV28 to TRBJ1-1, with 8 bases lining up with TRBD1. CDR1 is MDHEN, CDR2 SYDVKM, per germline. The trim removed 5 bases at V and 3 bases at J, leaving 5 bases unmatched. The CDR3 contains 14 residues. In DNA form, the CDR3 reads TGTGCCAGCAGTCCAGGACAGGGTTACACTGAAGCTTTCTTT. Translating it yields CASSPGQGYTEAFF.

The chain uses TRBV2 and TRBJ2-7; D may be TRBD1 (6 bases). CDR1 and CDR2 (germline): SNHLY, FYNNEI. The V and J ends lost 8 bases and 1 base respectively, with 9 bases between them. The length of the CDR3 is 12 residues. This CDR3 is CASDRPSYEQYF. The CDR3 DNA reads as TGTGCCAGCGACAGGCCTTCCTACGAGCAGTACTTC.

CDR3 sequence: CASSLLGTTTYEQYF. The DNA for the CDR3 is TGTGCCAGCAGCTTACTCGGGACTACCACCTACGAGCAGTACTTC. This chain joins TRBV7-9 and TRBJ2-7; 7 nucleotides agree with TRBD2. Germline V gene data show CDR1 as SEHNR and CDR2 as FQNEAQ (reference sequence). The J segment lost 2 bases and the V segment lost 2 bases, leaving 6 bases of the junction unmatched. The CDR3 extends over 15 amino acids.

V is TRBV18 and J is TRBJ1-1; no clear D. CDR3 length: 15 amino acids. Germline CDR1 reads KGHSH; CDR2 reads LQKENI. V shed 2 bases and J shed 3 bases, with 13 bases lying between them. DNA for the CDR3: TGTGCCAGCTCACCAGGCGGGCCTGAATACACTGAAGCTTTCTTT. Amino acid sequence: CASSPGGPEYTEAFF.